This T cell receptor beta chain was captured in a study of T cell responses to AZD1222 COVID-19 vaccine. Sequencing was performed with immunoSEQ multiplex PCR; in TCRdb, only in-frame clones are kept and a portion is missing. This table holds roughly 120,000 clones, around 89% found once. Turning to this clone: Its target is unknown.

The CDR3 is 14 amino acids. After removal of 0 bases from V and 5 bases from J, the junction contained 2 bases not matched to a gene. Per the germline V gene, CDR1 is LNHNV and CDR2 is YYDKDF (reference sequence). Regarding the study as a whole: Reportedly, nearly half the spike-specific TCRs target unmutated variant regions. Spike-specific TCR breadth and depth were elevated following two AZD1222 doses.

The source material was peripheral blood, sampled on day 0 of AZD1222 vaccination. This TCR came from an adult in good health. V usage is TRBV15 and J usage is TRBJ2-7; 9 bases align to TRBD1. CDR3 residues: CATSRDTGGHEQYF. CDR3 nucleotides: TGTGCCACCAGCAGAGATACAGGGGGCCACGAGCAGTACTTC.